The 18 T cell receptor beta chains below all came from one sample that was sequenced in a study of blood T cells in healthy people across ages. The authors ran a second PCR of 7 to 11 cycles using a sample-barcoded 5' primer and a J-beta primer mix. TCRdb redid the calling of the 5' RACE reads with MiXCR, one entry per CDR3 protein. The table lists about 830,000 distinct CDR3 sequences, around 62% of them singletons. The sequenced sample consisted of blood. The receptor source for this set is a man aged 30-40 years in good health.

Notes on this clonotype: Compared with germline, one end of the junction differs, possibly owing to a read error. CDR3 coding DNA: TGCAGCGTTGAGCATTACAGCAGCTCCTGCGAGCAGTACTTC. Its protein is CSVEHYSSSCEQYF. This sequence joins TRBV29-1 and TRBJ2-4; D not certain. The J call may be incorrect, as the DNA end agrees better with TRBJ2-7. The CDR3 sequence is 14 residues long. Germline V gene lookup returns CDR1 SQVTM and CDR2 ANQGSEA.

A word on this clonotype: A clone one base away is much larger, so this may be a read error. The J gene is TRBJ2-4, the V gene TRBV7-2, with D tentatively TRBD2 (6 bases). This CDR3 is 17 amino acids long. The germline CDR1 and CDR2 sequences are SGHTA and FQGNSA. Trimming shortened V by 5 bases and J by 0 bases, and 17 bases separated the two germline ends. Here the CDR3 DNA reads TGTGCCAGCAGCGCCGGGAGACAGAAGGGAGCCAAAAACATTCAGTACTTC. This translates into CASSAGRQKGAKNIQYF.

J is TRBJ1-2 and V is TRBV10-3; TRBD1 agrees at 7 bases. Germline assignment: CDR1 ENHRY and CDR2 SYGVKD. The CDR3 contains 17 residues. The ends lost 0 bases at V and 4 bases at J; junction bases unmatched: 11. CDR3 residues: CAISESVTGNLRYGYTF. The CDR3 bases are TGTGCCATCAGTGAGTCAGTGACAGGGAACCTCCGCTATGGCTACACCTTC.

This clonotype was detected many times. This chain joins TRBV6-2 or TRBV6-3 and TRBJ2-5; D ambiguous. In germline, CDR1 is MNHEY, CDR2 SVGEGT. V was clipped by 0 bases and J by 4 bases, with 0 bases between them. The CDR3 has 11 residues. The CDR3 DNA sequence: TGTGCCAGCAGTTACTCAGAGACCCAGTACTTC. Its translation: CASSYSETQYF.

In this sample, this clonotype turned up once. The chain carries TRBV11-2 and TRBJ2-1; possible D gene TRBD1, 7 bases. Germline values: CDR1 SGHAT, CDR2 FQNNGV. The germline V and J ends were trimmed by 2 bases and 7 bases, with 15 bases remaining between them. The CDR3 totals 15 residues. CDR3 region: CASSLRSQGGNEQFF. CDR3 DNA: TGTGCCAGCAGCTTACGCTCCCAGGGGGGAAATGAGCAGTTCTTC.

The chain has TRBV7-8 and TRBJ1-4; no firm D call. V lost 0 bases and J lost 0, with 11 bases in between. The CDR3 extends over 17 amino acids. Per germline, CDR1 SGHVS and CDR2 FQNEAQ. The CDR3 spells CASSLARSVATNEKLFF. The CDR3 nucleotides are TGTGCCAGCAGCTTAGCGAGATCGGTTGCAACTAATGAAAAACTGTTTTTT.

The DNA for the CDR3 is TGTGCCAGCAGCCACCCCGGGACTCGCACCTACGAGCAGTACTTC. It translates to CASSHPGTRTYEQYF. The chain employs TRBV3-1 and TRBJ2-7, with a weak D call TRBD2 (6 bases). Trimming shortened V by 3 bases and J by 2 bases, and 14 bases separated the two germline ends. Per germline, CDR1 LGHDT and CDR2 YNNKEL (reference sequence). The CDR3 extends over 15 amino acids.

The table lists this clonotype with a few counts. This chain connects TRBV15 to TRBJ2-4; a weak D match, TRBD1 (6 bases). The J call may be faulty, since TRBJ2-7 better matches the DNA end. The CDR3 runs 13 residues. Germline values: CDR1 LNHNV, CDR2 YYDKDF (reference sequence). CDR3 nucleotide sequence: TGTGCCACCAGCAGTCGGTACAGGGACGAGCAGTACTTC. Its protein is CATSSRYRDEQYF.

The chain couples TRBV30 to TRBJ2-5; D is unresolved. Trimming took 0 bases from V and 3 from J, leaving 11 bases between them. Germline CDR1 and CDR2: GTSNPN and SVGIG (reference sequence). The CDR3 consists of 14 residues. The CDR3 here is CAWSVIPSEETQYF. The CDR3 nucleotides are TGTGCCTGGAGTGTAATCCCTTCGGAAGAGACCCAGTACTTC.

This clonotype was observed a handful of times. Here the CDR3 reads CSVEWGATQYF. CDR3 in DNA: TGCAGCGTTGAATGGGGAGCGACCCAGTACTTC. The genes are TRBV29-1 and TRBJ2-5; possibly TRBD2 for D (5 bases). The CDR3 totals 11 residues. From germline, CDR1 is SQVTM and CDR2 ANQGSEA. V lost 2 bases and J 7 bases, leaving 8 bases between the germline ends.

The V and J genes are TRBV7-3 and TRBJ2-5; 9 bases align to TRBD2. CDR1 and CDR2 from the germline V gene are SGHTA and FQGTGA. The CDR3 extends over 14 amino acids. The V segment lost 5 bases and the J segment 3 bases; nucleotides outside the gene matches: 4. CDR3 bases: TGTGCCAGCAGCCCAAGCGGGGGGAAAGAGACCCAGTACTTC. Amino acid sequence: CASSPSGGKETQYF.

V is TRBV7-2 and J is TRBJ2-1; TRBD2 might be the D (6 bases). Germline V gene sequence: CDR1 SGHTA, CDR2 FQGNSA. V lost 5 bases and J 5 bases, leaving 16 bases between the germline ends. The CDR3 length is 15 residues. The CDR3 sequence: CASSPTTGVHNEQFF. The CDR3 DNA is TGTGCCAGCAGCCCGACTACGGGGGTCCACAATGAGCAGTTCTTC. The full variable domain, rest sourced from reference TRBV7-2 and TRBJ2-1, is GAGVSQSPSNKVTEKGKDVELRCDPISGHTALYWYRQSLGQGLEFLIYFQGNSAPDKSGLPSDRFSAERTGGSVSTLTIQRTQQEDSAVYLCASSPTTGVHNEQFFGPGTRLTVL.

With respect to this clonotype: One end of the junction varies from germline; a read error may be responsible. V and J are TRBV6-2 or TRBV6-3 and TRBJ1-1; TRBD1 might be the D (6 bases). CDR3 length: 13 amino acids. CDR1 and CDR2 from the germline V gene are MNHEY and SVGEGT. The CDR3 is CASMGGGGTEAYF. The CDR3 region has the DNA TGTGCCAGCATGGGGGGGGGCGGTACTGAAGCTTACTTT.

This chain connects TRBV12-3 or TRBV12-4 to TRBJ2-2; 14 nucleotides match TRBD2. Trimming removed 5 bases from V and 4 bases from J; junction bases left unmatched: 3. This CDR3 region has 16 residues. The CDR3 bases are TGTGCCAGCAGTAGACTAGCGGGGGGGCTCACCGGGGAGCTGTTTTTT. Translating it yields CASSRLAGGLTGELFF.

This sequence joins TRBV4-3 and TRBJ1-6, with unresolved D. Germline V CDR1 and CDR2: LGHNA, YSLEER. Between the trimmed V and J ends, which lost 0 bases and 7 bases, there was a span of 13 bases. The CDR3 is made up of 16 amino acids. CDR3 DNA sequence: TGCGCCAGCAGCCAAGACAGAGAATTTGTGAATTCACCCCTCCACTTT. Its translation: CASSQDREFVNSPLHF.

The chain employs TRBV12-3 or TRBV12-4 and TRBJ2-1; 7 bases are shared with TRBD1. V lost 6 bases, J lost 4 bases, and 18 bases stayed unmatched. The CDR3 totals 18 residues. The CDR3 spells CASRKQGSRGYVYNEQFF. CDR3 coding DNA: TGTGCCAGCAGGAAACAGGGGAGCCGGGGATACGTATACAATGAGCAGTTCTTC.

The rearrangement uses TRBV7-2 and TRBJ2-3; D may be TRBD2 (5 bases). V was cut by 6 bases and J by 2 bases, with 12 bases left in between. From germline, CDR1 is SGHTA and CDR2 FQGNSA. CDR3 length equals 14 residues. CDR3 coding DNA: TGTGCCAGCAGAGACGGACTTTCCACAGATACGCAGTATTTT. It specifies CASRDGLSTDTQYF.

This clonotype was observed a handful of times. This sequence joins TRBV20-1 and TRBJ2-3; the D gene is possibly TRBD2 (7 bases). In germline, CDR1 is DFQATT, CDR2 SNEGSKA (reference sequence). This CDR3 has 14 amino acids. Trimming took off 3 bases at V and 3 bases at J, with 13 bases between the two ends. CDR3 loop: CSARGGGNTDTQYF. DNA of the CDR3: TGCAGTGCTAGGGGCGGGGGCAATACAGATACGCAGTATTTT.